These 9 T cell receptor beta chains share one sample of origin, sequenced in a study of shared clonotypes between healthy human individuals. Here immunoSEQ multiplex PCR was the method, and the copy in TCRdb shows in-frame clones only, minus some. The sample contains 600,000 to 700,000 clones, around 73% of which appear only once. Specimen: memory CD4+ T cells sorted from blood. Subset defined: CD45RA-negative fraction. The origin of the receptors is a woman under 40 in good health.

This chain links TRBV28 with TRBJ2-7; D gene uncertain. V was trimmed by 6 bases and J by 3 bases, leaving 9 bases between them. Germline V CDR1 and CDR2: MDHEN, SYDVKM. This CDR3 spans 12 amino acids. The chain's CDR3 is CASRLTGYEQYF. The CDR3 DNA sequence: TGTGCCAGCAGGCTTACGGGCTACGAGCAGTACTTC.

The genes are TRBV4-2 and TRBJ2-6; the match to TRBD1 covers 8 bases. Germline V gives CDR1 LGHNA, CDR2 YNFKEQ. The CDR3 is made up of 14 amino acids. Trimming cost V 9 bases and J 0 bases; bases outside gene matches: 1. The CDR3 is CASTGGSGANVLTF. The CDR3 nucleotides read TGTGCCAGTACAGGGGGCTCTGGGGCCAACGTCCTGACTTTC.

The chain joins TRBV7-2 to TRBJ2-2, with 7 bases lining up with TRBD1. The CDR3 consists of 15 residues. J gave up 6 bases and V 5 bases, and 9 bases lay outside the gene matches. Germline CDR1 reads SGHTA; CDR2 reads FQGNSA. The CDR3 coding sequence is TGTGCCAGCAGCACAAGACAGGGCATCGCCGGGGAGCTGTTTTTT. This sequence encodes CASSTRQGIAGELFF. Full variable domain (rest looked up from reference TRBV7-2 and TRBJ2-2): GAGVSQSPSNKVTEKGKDVELRCDPISGHTALYWYRQSLGQGLEFLIYFQGNSAPDKSGLPSDRFSAERTGGSVSTLTIQRTQQEDSAVYLCASSTRQGIAGELFFGEGSRLTVL.

This clone was seen only a few times. This chain connects TRBV19 to TRBJ2-3; D may correspond to TRBD1 or TRBD2 (5 bases each). With 6 bases removed from V and 2 bases from J, the gap between germline ends came to 15 bases. The CDR3 covers 15 residues. Germline-derived CDR1 and CDR2 are LNHDA and SQIVND (reference sequence). The CDR3 loop reads CASRSARGATDTQYF. Written as DNA, the CDR3 is TGTGCCAGTAGATCAGCGCGAGGGGCCACAGATACGCAGTATTTT.

The chain employs TRBV5-1 and TRBJ2-6; TRBD2 is a possible D gene (5 bases). The V gene lost 0 bases and the J gene lost 4 bases, with 8 bases spanning the gap. The CDR3 has 15 residues. Germline loops: CDR1 SGHRS, CDR2 YFSETQ. This CDR3 reads CASSLVRAGANVLTF. Here the CDR3 DNA reads TGCGCCAGCAGCTTGGTGAGGGCCGGGGCCAACGTCCTGACTTTC.

The chain combines TRBV4-1 with TRBJ2-1; tentative D call: TRBD2 (5 bases). The V end lost 1 base, the J end lost 8 bases, and 12 bases lay between the germline ends. CDR3 length: 14 amino acids. In germline, CDR1 is MGHRA, CDR2 YSYEKL. The CDR3 DNA is TGCGCCAGCAGCCAAGGCCTCAGCGGAGATGAGCAGTTCTTC. Residues: CASSQGLSGDEQFF.

The rearrangement joins TRBV27 to TRBJ2-6; a weak D match, TRBD2 (6 bases). This CDR3 region has 15 residues. V gave up 5 bases and J gave up 4 bases, with 12 bases separating them. CDR1 and CDR2 (germline): MNHEY, SMNVEV (reference sequence). DNA for the CDR3: TGTGCCAGCAGTAGGAGGGCTTCCGGGGCCAACGTCCTGACTTTC. Protein product: CASSRRASGANVLTF.

This clone was detected many times. In the same sample, other DNA sequences code for this CDR3. The chain combines TRBV2 with TRBJ2-3, with 9 bases identical to TRBD2. Trimming took 6 bases from V and 1 from J; bases not matched to a gene: 5. There are 15 residues in the CDR3. Germline V gene data show CDR1 as SNHLY and CDR2 as FYNNEI. In DNA, the CDR3 is TGTGCCAGCAGGGGCCTAGCGGGACGCACAGATACGCAGTATTTT. Its translation is CASRGLAGRTDTQYF.

The count of this clone is one. The chain links TRBV19 to TRBJ1-2; D may be TRBD1 (6 bases). Germline V lookup: CDR1 LNHDA, CDR2 SQIVND (reference sequence). Between the trimmed V and J ends, which lost 9 bases and 3 bases, there was a span of 14 bases. The CDR3 runs to 13 residues. The CDR3 DNA is TGTGCCAGCGAAAACAGGGTTGACTATGGCTACACCTTC. This codes for CASENRVDYGYTF.